The 17 T cell receptor beta chains below were found in one sample sequenced in a study of vaccination and CD4 T cells after COVID-19 (dated by TCRdb to between 2020 and 2023). Library preparation was by PCR. TCRdb lists the instrument as Illumina iSeq 100. DNA from cultured CD4+ T cells was subjected to TCR sequencing with the Oncomine TCR Beta short-read assay at the Johns Hopkins FTIC core. The public reads were reanalyzed by TCRdb: fastp trimming at Q25, MiXCR alignment, in-frame beta chains only. When rows share a CDR3 protein, they turn into one entry using the most common DNA and genes. The sample contains around 21,000 distinct CDR3 sequences, 45% to 55% of them found a single time. The ten largest make up about 7.2% of the sample. The sample's treatment or condition label, decoded: approximately nine-day PBMC culture with coronavirus spike peptide pools or control peptides (ViraFEST assay).

Their antigens remain unidentified. Sequenced: CD4+ T cells from blood, cultured in vitro. Receptors were obtained from a human donor who had recovered from COVID-19.

The chain uses TRBV10-3 and TRBJ1-2, with a possible D match to TRBD1 (5 bases). CDR3 length equals 13 residues. Trimming cost V 9 bases and J 1 base, with 12 bases left between them. Germline V gene lookup returns CDR1 ENHRY and CDR2 SYGVKD. The DNA of the CDR3 is TGTGCCATTAGCGAAGACAGTAACTATGGCTACACCTTC. Translating gives CAISEDSNYGYTF.

The chain joins TRBV19 to TRBJ2-7; 7 bases match TRBD2. From germline, CDR1 is LNHDA and CDR2 SQIVND (reference sequence). The CDR3 covers 14 residues. V lost 5 bases to trimming and J lost 6 bases; unmatched junction nucleotides: 10. The CDR3 DNA sequence: TGTGCCAGTAGTTGCGGAGGGGAGGGATGCGAGCAGTACTTC. Translated, it gives CASSCGGEGCEQYF.

As DNA, the CDR3 is TGTGCCAGTAGTAAGGGCAGTCAAGAGACCCAGTACTTC. It codes for CASSKGSQETQYF. V usage is TRBV19 and J usage is TRBJ2-5; D remains unclear. This CDR3 region has 13 residues. Trimming took off 4 bases at V and 2 bases at J, with 8 bases between the two ends. CDR1 and CDR2 (germline): LNHDA, SQIVND (reference sequence).

This sequence joins TRBV19 and TRBJ1-2, with D perhaps TRBD1 (6 bases). Germline V CDR1 and CDR2: LNHDA, SQIVND (reference sequence). CDR3 length: 15 residues. V was shortened by 6 bases and J by 3 bases, with 17 bases between the two germline ends. CDR3 region: CASRQGASYDYGYTF. The CDR3 DNA reads TGTGCCAGTAGACAGGGAGCGTCCTACGACTATGGCTACACCTTC.

This clonotype was detected only a few times. The chain uses TRBV7-9 and TRBJ1-6; D remains ambiguous. V was shortened by 1 base and J by 9 bases, with 10 bases between the two germline ends. Per germline, CDR1 SEHNR and CDR2 FQNEAQ (reference sequence). The CDR3 has 14 residues. The CDR3 region is CASSLDLIGSPLHF. The CDR3 DNA sequence: TGTGCCAGCAGCTTAGATTTGATAGGTTCACCCCTCCACTTT.

This clonotype was observed a handful of times. The CDR3 DNA is TGTGCCACCAGTGAGGGGGGGCGCAGAATTAGCACAGATACGCAGTATTTT. This translates into CATSEGGRRISTDTQYF. This rearrangement joins TRBV24-1 to TRBJ2-3; weak D call: TRBD2 (7 bases). From germline, CDR1 is KGHDR and CDR2 SFDVKD. The CDR3 is 17 residues long. The V end lost 4 bases, the J end lost 0 bases, and 16 bases lay between the germline ends.

The chain employs TRBV7-2 and TRBJ2-2, with 8 nucleotides matching TRBD2. Germline CDR1 and CDR2: SGHTA and FQGNSA. J lost 6 bases, V lost 1 base, and 7 bases had no gene match. The CDR3 spans 16 residues. The DNA for the CDR3 is TGTGCCAGCAGCTTAGAATCCGGGGGGGTTTCCGGGGAGCTGTTTTTT. Translated: CASSLESGGVSGELFF.

This chain connects TRBV29-1 to TRBJ1-2; 8 bases are a match to TRBD1. This CDR3 spans 14 amino acids. J gave up 2 bases and V 6 bases, and 8 bases lay outside the gene matches. Germline values: CDR1 SQVTM, CDR2 ANQGSEA. The CDR3 spells CSVDSGGENYGYTF. DNA of the CDR3: TGCAGCGTCGATTCAGGGGGCGAGAACTATGGCTACACCTTC.

This sequence joins TRBV7-2 and TRBJ1-1, with D maybe TRBD1 (5 bases). From germline, CDR1 is SGHTA and CDR2 FQGNSA. CDR3 length: 13 residues. With 1 base removed from V and 4 bases from J, the gap between germline ends came to 7 bases. The CDR3 DNA reads TGTGCCAGCAGCTTAGGTGGGGGCACTGAAGCTTTCTTT. This codes for CASSLGGGTEAFF.

This clonotype has more than one count but fewer than ten. The chain links TRBV19 to TRBJ2-2; D is uncertain. CDR1 and CDR2 from the germline V gene are LNHDA and SQIVND (reference sequence). This CDR3 region has 12 residues. V shed 3 bases and J shed 5 bases, with 4 bases lying between them. For the CDR3, the DNA is TGTGCCAGTAGTATCCGGACCGGGGAGCTGTTTTTT. Its translation: CASSIRTGELFF. Full variable domain (rest looked up from reference TRBV19 and TRBJ2-2): DGGITQSPKYLFRKEGQNVTLSCEQNLNHDAMYWYRQDPGQGLRLIYYSQIVNDFQKGDIAEGYSVSREKKESFPLTVTSAQKNPTAFYLCASSIRTGELFFGEGSRLTVL.

This clonotype was seen a handful of times. This chain connects TRBV10-2 to TRBJ1-1; D is perhaps TRBD1 (5 bases). The CDR3 contains 11 residues. CDR1 WSHSY and CDR2 SAAADI come from the germline V gene. With 6 bases removed from V and 8 bases from J, the gap between germline ends came to 10 bases. The CDR3: CASSLRDEAFF. CDR3 nucleotide sequence: TGCGCCAGCAGCTTGAGGGACGAAGCTTTCTTT.

This sequence joins TRBV19 and TRBJ2-1; no clear D gene. The CDR3 contains 14 residues. Germline loops: CDR1 LNHDA, CDR2 SQIVND (reference sequence). Trimming took 5 bases from V and 7 from J, leaving 15 bases between them. In DNA form, the CDR3 reads TGTGCCAGTAGTCCTTCGTGGAGCTGGAATGAGCAGTTCTTC. It is translated as CASSPSWSWNEQFF.

The chain uses TRBV28 and TRBJ1-6, with D possibly being TRBD1 (6 bases). Trimming removed 6 bases from V and 7 bases from J, with 13 bases in between. Germline V gene lookup returns CDR1 MDHEN and CDR2 SYDVKM. The CDR3 extends over 14 amino acids. The CDR3 loop is CASSLQGSNSPLHF. The CDR3 nucleotides read TGTGCCAGCAGCCTACAGGGAAGCAATTCACCCCTCCACTTT.

This sequence joins TRBV20-1 and TRBJ2-5; 7 bases map to TRBD2. The CDR3 is 15 amino acids. The trim removed 4 bases at V and 1 base at J, leaving 9 bases unmatched. Per germline, CDR1 DFQATT and CDR2 SNEGSKA (reference sequence). The CDR3 protein is CSAILSGDIQETQYF. CDR3 DNA: TGCAGTGCTATTCTGAGCGGGGATATCCAAGAGACCCAGTACTTC.

This chain connects TRBV19 to TRBJ2-2; D remains ambiguous. V shed 6 bases and J shed 3 bases, with 8 bases lying between them. Germline assignment: CDR1 LNHDA and CDR2 SQIVND (reference sequence). The CDR3 has 13 amino acids. The CDR3 nucleotides are TGTGCCAGTAGGCCAGCCCACACCGGGGAGCTGTTTTTT. The encoded protein is CASRPAHTGELFF.

The chain joins TRBV6-1 to TRBJ2-7; 11 nucleotides line up with TRBD2. The CDR3 contains 16 residues. V gave up 3 bases and J gave up 2 bases; unmatched junction bases: 6. Germline CDR1 is MNHNS and CDR2 is SASEGT. The CDR3 protein is CASSDIRLAGTYEQYF. CDR3 nucleotides: TGTGCCAGCAGTGACATCCGACTAGCGGGGACCTACGAGCAGTACTTC.

J is TRBJ1-2 and V is TRBV6-2 or TRBV6-3, with D perhaps matching TRBD1 (5 bases). The length of the CDR3 is 12 residues. Germline-derived CDR1 and CDR2 are MNHEY and SVGEGT. Trimming shortened V by 2 bases and J by 8 bases, and 9 bases separated the two germline ends. Here the CDR3 reads CASSYKGSGYTF. CDR3 DNA: TGTGCCAGCAGTTACAAGGGGTCGGGCTACACCTTC.